This TCR beta chain is from a study of T cells in Graves' hyperthyroidism and ophthalmopathy. This clonotype appeared a few times. RNA transcripts served as the template for amplifying TCR beta CDR3 regions. The TCR CDR3 was amplified in a first-round RT-PCR using the HTBI primer set. MiXCR was run by TCRdb on the multiplex PCR reads, yielding one entry per CDR3 protein. This table has 360,000 or so distinct CDR3 sequences, nearly 15% appearing once. This CDR3 is 14 amino acids long. V was pared by 6 bases and J by 4 bases, with 16 bases between. Germline V gives CDR1 DFQATT, CDR2 SNEGSKA (reference sequence). Enrolled ophthalmopathy patients presented with a Clinical Activity Score of at least 3, a NOSPECS grade of at least 4, and disease duration under 3 months. PBMCs came from 9 to 10 ml fresh peripheral blood.

The clonotype comes from a woman aged 55-70 years with Graves' ophthalmopathy. The specimen was blood. The chain carries TRBV20-1 and TRBJ1-5, with D uncertain. The CDR3 reads CSAHMGRSNQPQHF. The CDR3 region has the DNA TGCAGTGCCCATATGGGCAGGAGTAATCAGCCCCAGCATTTT.